Detailed here is one T cell receptor beta chain. Its antigen has not been determined. Per-base quality was not reported, and no clone a single base away is much larger than it. The sample originates from a study of control samples from healthy donors and cancer patients (dated by TCRdb to the early 2020s). Receptor libraries were prepared by the immunoSEQ multiplex PCR assay. This is the immuneACCESS table as TCRdb keeps it, with only in-frame sequences that have V and J called. A part of the clones is gone; compared with another copy, unresolved V genes explain less than half, and the rest is unexplained. For this sample the table gives about 100,000 clones, of which approximately 84% were detected only once. About 20% of the sample is held by the ten biggest clonotypes. Reading the germline V gene gives CDR1 MNHEY and CDR2 SVGAGI. V lost 4 bases and J lost 4 bases; the stretch between them is 14 bases long. Its CDR3 holds 15 amino acids, cysteine through phenylalanine. The retained sequence is limited to the CDR3, 45 bases, with the frame set at the first base.

The sequence is built from TRBV6-5 and TRBJ2-1; the D segment could be TRBD1, given 6 matching bases. What was sequenced was blood. The sequence was obtained from a woman aged 50 to 60 in good health. The encoded CDR3 is CASSSQGSLYNEQFF. The DNA sequence follows: TGTGCCAGCAGTTCACAGGGATCCTTGTACAATGAGCAGTTCTTC.